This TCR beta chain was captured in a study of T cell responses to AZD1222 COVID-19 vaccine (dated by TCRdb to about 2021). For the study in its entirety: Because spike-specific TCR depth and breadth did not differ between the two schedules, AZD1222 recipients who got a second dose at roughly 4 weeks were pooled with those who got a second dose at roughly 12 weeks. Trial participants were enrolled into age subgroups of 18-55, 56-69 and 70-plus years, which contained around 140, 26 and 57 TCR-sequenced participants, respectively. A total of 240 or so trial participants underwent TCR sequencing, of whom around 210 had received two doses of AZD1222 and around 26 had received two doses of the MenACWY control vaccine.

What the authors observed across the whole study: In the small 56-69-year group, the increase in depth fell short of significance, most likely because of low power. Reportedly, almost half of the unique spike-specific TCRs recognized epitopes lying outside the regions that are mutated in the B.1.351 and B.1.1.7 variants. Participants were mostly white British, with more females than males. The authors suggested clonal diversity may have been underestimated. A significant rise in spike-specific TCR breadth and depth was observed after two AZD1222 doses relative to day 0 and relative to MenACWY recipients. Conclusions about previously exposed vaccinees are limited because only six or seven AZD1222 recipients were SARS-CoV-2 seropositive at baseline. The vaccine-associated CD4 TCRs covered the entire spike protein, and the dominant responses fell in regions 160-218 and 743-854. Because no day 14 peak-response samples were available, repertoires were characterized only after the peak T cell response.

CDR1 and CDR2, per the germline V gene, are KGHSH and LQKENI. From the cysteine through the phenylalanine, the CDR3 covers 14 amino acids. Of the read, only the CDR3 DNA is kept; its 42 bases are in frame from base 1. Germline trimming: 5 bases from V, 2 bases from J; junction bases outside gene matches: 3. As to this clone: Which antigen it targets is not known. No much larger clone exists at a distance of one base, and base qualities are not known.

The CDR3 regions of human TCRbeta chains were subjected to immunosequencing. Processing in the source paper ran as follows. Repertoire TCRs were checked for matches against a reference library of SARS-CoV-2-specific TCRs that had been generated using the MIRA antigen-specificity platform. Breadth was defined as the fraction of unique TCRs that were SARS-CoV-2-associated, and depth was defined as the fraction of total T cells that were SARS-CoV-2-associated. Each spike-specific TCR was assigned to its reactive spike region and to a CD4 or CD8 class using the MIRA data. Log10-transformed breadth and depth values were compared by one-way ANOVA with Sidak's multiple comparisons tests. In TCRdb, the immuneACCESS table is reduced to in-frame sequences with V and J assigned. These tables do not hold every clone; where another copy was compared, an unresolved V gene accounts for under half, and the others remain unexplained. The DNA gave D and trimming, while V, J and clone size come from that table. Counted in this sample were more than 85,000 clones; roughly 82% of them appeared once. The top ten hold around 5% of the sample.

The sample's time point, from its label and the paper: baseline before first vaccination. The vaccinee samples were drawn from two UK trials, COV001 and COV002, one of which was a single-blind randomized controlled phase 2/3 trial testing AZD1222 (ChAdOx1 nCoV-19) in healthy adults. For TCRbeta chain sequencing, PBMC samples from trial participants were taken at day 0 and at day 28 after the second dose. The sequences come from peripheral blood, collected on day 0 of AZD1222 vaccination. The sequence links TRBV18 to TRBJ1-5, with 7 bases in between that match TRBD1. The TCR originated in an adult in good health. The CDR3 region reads CASSSGGGNQPQHF. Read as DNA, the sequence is TGTGCCAGCTCATCAGGGGGTGGCAATCAGCCCCAGCATTTT.